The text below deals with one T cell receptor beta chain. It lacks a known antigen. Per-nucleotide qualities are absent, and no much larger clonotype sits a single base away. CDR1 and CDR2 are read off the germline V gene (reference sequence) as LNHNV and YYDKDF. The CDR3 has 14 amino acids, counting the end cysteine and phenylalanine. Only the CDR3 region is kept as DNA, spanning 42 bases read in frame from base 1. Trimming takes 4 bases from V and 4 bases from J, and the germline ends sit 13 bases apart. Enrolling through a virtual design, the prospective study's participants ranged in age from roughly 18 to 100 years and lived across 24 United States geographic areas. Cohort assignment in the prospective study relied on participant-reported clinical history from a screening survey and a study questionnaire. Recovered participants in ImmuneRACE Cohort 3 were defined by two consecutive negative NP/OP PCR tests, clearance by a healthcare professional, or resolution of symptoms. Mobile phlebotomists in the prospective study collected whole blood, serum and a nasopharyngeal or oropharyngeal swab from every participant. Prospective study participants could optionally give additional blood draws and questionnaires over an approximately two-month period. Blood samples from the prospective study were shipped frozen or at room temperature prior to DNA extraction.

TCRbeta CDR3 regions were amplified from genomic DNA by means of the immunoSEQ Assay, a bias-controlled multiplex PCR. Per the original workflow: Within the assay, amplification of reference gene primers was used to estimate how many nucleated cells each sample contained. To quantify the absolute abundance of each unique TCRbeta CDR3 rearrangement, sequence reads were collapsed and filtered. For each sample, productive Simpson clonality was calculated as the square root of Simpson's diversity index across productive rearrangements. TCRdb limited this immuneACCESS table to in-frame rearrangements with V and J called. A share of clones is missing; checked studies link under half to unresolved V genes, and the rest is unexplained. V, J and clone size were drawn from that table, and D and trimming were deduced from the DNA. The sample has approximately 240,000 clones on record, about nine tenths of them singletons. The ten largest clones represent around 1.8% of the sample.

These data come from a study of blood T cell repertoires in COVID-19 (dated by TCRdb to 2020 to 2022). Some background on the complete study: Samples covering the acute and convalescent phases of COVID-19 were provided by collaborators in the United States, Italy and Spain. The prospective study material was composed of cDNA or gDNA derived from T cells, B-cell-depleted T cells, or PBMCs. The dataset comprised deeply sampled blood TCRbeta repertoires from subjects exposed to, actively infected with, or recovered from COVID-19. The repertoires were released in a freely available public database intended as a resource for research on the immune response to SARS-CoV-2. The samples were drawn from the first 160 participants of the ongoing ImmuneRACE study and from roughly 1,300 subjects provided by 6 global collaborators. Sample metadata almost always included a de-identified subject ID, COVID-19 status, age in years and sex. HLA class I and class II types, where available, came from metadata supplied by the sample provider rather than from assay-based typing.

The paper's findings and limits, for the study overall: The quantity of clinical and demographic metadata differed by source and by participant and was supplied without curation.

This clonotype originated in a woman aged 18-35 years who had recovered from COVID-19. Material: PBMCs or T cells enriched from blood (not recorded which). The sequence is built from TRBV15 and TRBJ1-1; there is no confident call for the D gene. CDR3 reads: CATSTGGEATEAFF. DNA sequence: TGTGCCACCAGCACGGGCGGGGAGGCCACTGAAGCTTTCTTT.